A single sample gave rise to the 23 T cell receptor beta chains below, sequenced in a study of CD8 T cells in Susac syndrome. Random hexamers primed reverse transcription of about 0.45 to 1 ug RNA. TCRdb reprocessed the immunoSEQ multiplex PCR reads with MiXCR, giving one entry per CDR3 protein. The sample lists about 110,000 distinct CDR3 sequences, approximately 94% seen once, with over 0.35% in the top ten. Material for sequencing was CD8+ T cells from PBMCs. These TCRs come from a human donor with Susac syndrome.

V is TRBV4-2 and J is TRBJ2-3, with 10 bases fitting TRBD2. Trimming at V came to 0 bases and at J to 9 bases, leaving 12 bases not matched to a gene. CDR1 and CDR2 from the germline V gene are LGHNA and YNFKEQ. CDR3 size: 17 residues. CDR3 nucleotide sequence: TGTGCCAGCAGCCAAGATAGGCCTAGCGGGGGTCTAATCACGCAGTATTTT. As protein: CASSQDRPSGGLITQYF.

This rearrangement joins TRBV19 to TRBJ2-3; the match to TRBD2 covers 7 bases. The CDR3 runs to 16 residues. Germline V gene sequence: CDR1 LNHDA, CDR2 SQIVND (reference sequence). The J segment lost 3 bases and the V segment lost 4 bases, leaving 10 bases of the junction unmatched. The chain's CDR3 is CASSTFSLAATDTQYF. The CDR3 DNA reads as TGTGCCAGTAGTACCTTCTCTCTAGCGGCTACAGATACGCAGTATTTT.

The V gene is TRBV21-1, the J gene TRBJ2-1; TRBD2, the D gene given by the table, was not confirmed from the DNA. TRBV21-1 constitutes a pseudogene. The CDR3 runs 11 residues. The CDR3, as DNA: TGTGCCAGCCCTCAGGGGGAGGGTGCGTTCTTC. Amino acid sequence: CASPQGEGAFF.

The count of this clonotype is one. J is TRBJ2-5 and V is TRBV7-9; D is perhaps TRBD2 (6 bases). Germline loops: CDR1 SEHNR, CDR2 FQNEAQ (reference sequence). Trimming removed 5 bases at V and 2 bases at J, with 12 bases between. This CDR3 is built from 14 residues. CDR3 in DNA: TGTGCCAGCAGCCCGGGAGACCAACAAGAGACCCAGTACTTC. Residues: CASSPGDQQETQYF.

Only one count was recorded for this clonotype. The chain has TRBV5-1 and TRBJ2-7; the D gene could be TRBD1 or TRBD2 (5 bases each). CDR3 length: 13 residues. V was pared by 1 base and J by 5 bases, with 10 bases between. Germline CDR1 is SGHRS and CDR2 is YFSETQ. CDR3 in amino acids: CASSLRRDDEQYF. The CDR3 DNA follows: TGCGCCAGCAGCTTGAGACGGGACGACGAGCAGTACTTC.

V and J are TRBV7-9 and TRBJ2-1, with 9 bases aligning to TRBD2. Trimming at V came to 2 bases and at J to 9 bases, leaving 11 bases not matched to a gene. Germline CDR1 reads SEHNR; CDR2 reads FQNEAQ (reference sequence). The CDR3 covers 16 residues. The CDR3 sequence: CASSLLSSGGPFEQFF. The CDR3 region has the DNA TGTGCCAGCAGCTTACTATCCAGCGGGGGGCCTTTTGAGCAGTTCTTC.

V is TRBV9 and J is TRBJ2-2; D call uncertain. Germline V gives CDR1 SGDLS, CDR2 YYNGEE. Trimming took off 0 bases at V and 4 bases at J, with 7 bases between the two ends. There are 14 residues in the CDR3. This chain's CDR3 is CASSVAHSTGELFF. CDR3 nucleotides: TGTGCCAGCAGCGTAGCGCACTCCACCGGGGAGCTGTTTTTT.

J is TRBJ2-3 and V is TRBV13, with TRBD2 matching 12 bases. CDR1 and CDR2 (germline): PRHDT, FYEKMQ (reference sequence). J gave up 4 bases and V 2 bases, and 4 bases lay outside the gene matches. CDR3 size: 16 residues. The CDR3: CASSLSLAGGADTQYF. The CDR3 nucleotides are TGTGCCAGCAGCTTAAGCCTAGCGGGGGGGGCAGATACGCAGTATTTT. Filled out from reference TRBV13 and TRBJ2-3, the complete variable domain reads AAGVIQSPRHLIKEKRETATLKCYPIPRHDTVYWYQQGPGQDPQFLISFYEKMQSDKGSIPDRFSAQQFSDYHSELNMSSLELGDSALYFCASSLSLAGGADTQYFGPGTRLTVL.

The V gene is TRBV7-9, the J gene TRBJ2-1; TRBD2 might be the D (6 bases). The V and J ends lost 5 bases and 12 bases respectively, with 11 bases between them. Germline CDR1 and CDR2: SEHNR and FQNEAQ (reference sequence). CDR3 size: 11 residues. Here the CDR3 DNA reads TGTGCCAGCAGCCCGACTAGGGGGCAGTTCTTC. Translation: CASSPTRGQFF.

This clonotype was detected only once. CDR3 residues: CASSQPGQGAPDEQFF. CDR3 DNA: TGTGCCAGCAGCCAACCGGGACAGGGGGCGCCGGATGAGCAGTTCTTC. The chain uses TRBV11-2 and TRBJ2-1; 12 bases match TRBD1. V gave up 5 bases and J gave up 8 bases; unmatched junction bases: 10. This CDR3 is built from 16 residues. Germline lookup yields CDR1 SGHAT and CDR2 FQNNGV.

The chain is built from TRBV20-1 and TRBJ2-7, with 7 bases aligning to TRBD2. In germline, CDR1 is DFQATT, CDR2 SNEGSKA (reference sequence). V lost 0 bases and J lost 4; bases outside the gene matches: 6. The CDR3 sequence is 14 residues long. CDR3 bases: TGCAGTGCTAGAGACCAGGGAGGGAGGTACGAGCAGTACTTC. Protein: CSARDQGGRYEQYF.

This chain links TRBV3-1 with TRBJ2-3, with no clear D. CDR3 length: 12 amino acids. Germline V CDR1 and CDR2: LGHDT, YNNKEL (reference sequence). V was trimmed by 4 bases and J by 3 bases, leaving 5 bases between them. Here the CDR3 DNA reads TGTGCCAGCAGCCTGGAAACAGATACGCAGTATTTT. Translation gives CASSLETDTQYF.

The chain uses TRBV15 and TRBJ2-3, with 9 bases aligning to TRBD2. V was pared by 3 bases and J by 6 bases, with 10 bases of the junction left unmatched. From germline, CDR1 is LNHNV and CDR2 YYDKDF (reference sequence). There are 16 residues in the CDR3. The CDR3 sequence is CATSRALVAGEDTQYF. CDR3 DNA: TGTGCCACCAGCAGGGCCCTCGTAGCGGGGGAGGATACGCAGTATTTT.

The chain has TRBV3-1 and TRBJ1-1; D ambiguous. V lost 0 bases and J lost 2, with 7 bases in between. The CDR3 length is 14 residues. Germline CDR1 LGHDT, CDR2 YNNKEL (reference sequence). The CDR3 coding sequence is TGTGCCAGCAGCCAAGACCCATTAAACACTGAAGCTTTCTTT. This translates into CASSQDPLNTEAFF.

The CDR3 protein is CASSQSGGIETQYF. CDR3 sequence (DNA): TGTGCCAGCAGCCAAAGCGGGGGGATAGAGACCCAGTACTTC. The chain couples TRBV3-1 to TRBJ2-5; 9 nucleotides match TRBD2. The germline V gene has CDR1 LGHDT and CDR2 YNNKEL (reference sequence). The length of the CDR3 is 14 residues. Trimming took 2 bases from V and 4 from J; bases not matched to a gene: 2.

The genes are TRBV27 and TRBJ2-1; D is perhaps TRBD2 (5 bases). The CDR3 is made up of 12 amino acids. Per the germline V gene, CDR1 is MNHEY and CDR2 is SMNVEV (reference sequence). CDR3 in amino acids: CASAEGYNEQFF. CDR3 nucleotide sequence: TGTGCGTCGGCAGAGGGCTACAATGAGCAGTTCTTC.

The CDR3 DNA reads TGTGCCAGCAGTTACTCTCAGGGTTTCGCTGAAGCTTTCTTT. Amino acids: CASSYSQGFAEAFF. This rearrangement joins TRBV6-5 to TRBJ1-1; tentative D call: TRBD1 (5 bases). In germline, CDR1 is MNHEY, CDR2 SVGAGI. The V end lost 0 bases, the J end lost 6 bases, and 11 bases lay between the germline ends. The CDR3 runs 14 residues.

The rearrangement links TRBV13 to TRBJ1-3; D possibly corresponds to TRBD1 (5 bases). Trimming cost V 8 bases and J 1 base, with 12 bases left between them. The CDR3 is 14 amino acids. Germline loops: CDR1 PRHDT, CDR2 FYEKMQ (reference sequence). CDR3 loop: CASELEGSGNTIYF. The CDR3 DNA sequence: TGTGCCAGCGAGTTGGAGGGGTCTGGAAACACCATATATTTT.

This clonotype was observed once. The chain joins TRBV6-2 or TRBV6-3 to TRBJ2-3; weak D call: TRBD2 (5 bases). V lost 2 bases and J lost 1, with 10 bases in between. Germline V lookup: CDR1 MNHEY, CDR2 SVGEGT. This CDR3 is built from 15 residues. CDR3 sequence (DNA): TGTGCCAGCAGTTACCACGGGAAGGGCACAGATACGCAGTATTTT. It codes for CASSYHGKGTDTQYF.

The CDR3 DNA follows: TGTGCCAGCAGCTTAGGGGCAGGGGCTTTACAGCCCCAGCATTTT. As protein: CASSLGAGALQPQHF. The gene calls are TRBV7-8 and TRBJ1-5; a weak D match, TRBD1 (6 bases). The CDR3 runs to 15 residues. The V gene lost 1 base and the J gene lost 7 bases, with 14 bases spanning the gap. Germline lookup yields CDR1 SGHVS and CDR2 FQNEAQ.

V and J are TRBV29-1 and TRBJ2-1; 8 nucleotides align to TRBD2. CDR1 is SQVTM and CDR2 is ANQGSEA in the germline V gene. Trimming removed 4 bases from V and 2 bases from J; junction bases left unmatched: 1. The CDR3 extends over 13 amino acids. CDR3 coding DNA: TGCAGCGTTGGCGGGGGGCCCTACAATGAGCAGTTCTTC. It encodes CSVGGGPYNEQFF.

This clonotype was detected only once. This CDR3 is CASSLRGRSTDTQYF. CDR3 in DNA: TGCGCCAGCAGCTTGAGGGGCAGAAGCACAGATACGCAGTATTTT. V gene TRBV5-1 combines with J gene TRBJ2-3, with D possibly matching TRBD1 (5 bases). V gave up 1 base and J gave up 0 bases, with 9 bases separating them. The CDR3 sequence is 15 residues long. The V gene's germline CDR1 is SGHRS and CDR2 YFSETQ.

This clonotype was seen a single time. One end of the junction is discordant with germline, which a read error may explain. V usage is TRBV29-1 and J usage is TRBJ2-3, with TRBD1 identical over 7 bases. Germline V lookup: CDR1 SQVTM, CDR2 ANQGSEA. The CDR3 is made up of 11 amino acids. In DNA, the CDR3 is TGCAGCGTTGGGTACCACTACGACAGGGCTTTT. Its protein is CSVGYHYDRAF.